This T cell receptor (beta chain) derives from a study of shared clonotypes between healthy human individuals. Notes on this clone: Its specificity is unknown.

Investigators divided CD4+ cells into CD45RA+ naive and CD45RA-negative memory subsets. Germline assignment: CDR1 MNHEY and CDR2 SMNVEV (reference sequence). This CDR3 region has 14 residues. With V trimmed by 3 bases and J by 3 bases, 4 bases remained unmatched. TCRdb keeps only in-frame clones here, not all; method: immunoSEQ multiplex PCR. The sample has 2 million to 2.5 million clones; approximately 93% are singletons. Study outcomes and limitations: For naive CD4 cells, approximately 4.7% of clonotypes were shared across a handful of donors.

The gene calls are TRBV27 and TRBJ2-7, with 8 bases that match TRBD1. This clonotype was obtained from a young man in good health. Some clones in this sample may be carry-over from other donors' samples. Sequenced input: naive CD4+ T cells from PBMCs. Subset defined: CD45RA+ positively selected. CDR3 in DNA: TGTGCCAGCAGTTTCTGGGACAGGCTCTACGAGCAGTACTTC. Its protein is CASSFWDRLYEQYF.